This TCR beta chain was obtained from a study of blood T cell repertoires in COVID-19. Study in general: Sites in the United States, Italy and Spain provided acute and convalescent COVID-19 samples.

TCRdb's copy holds only in-frame clones and misses some; the assay was immunoSEQ multiplex PCR. The sample records 200,000 to 300,000 clones, roughly 86% being singletons. Participants were aged roughly 18 to 90 years, lived in over 20 US areas, and enrolled virtually. CDR3 length: 12 amino acids. Between the trimmed V and J ends, which lost 5 bases and 6 bases, there was a span of 8 bases. Looked up from germline, CDR1 is SEHNR and CDR2 is FQNEAQ (reference sequence). The chain uses TRBV7-9 and TRBJ1-5; D possibly corresponds to TRBD1 (6 bases). This sequence originates from a woman aged 25 to 39 with acute COVID-19. Sample: PBMCs or T cells enriched from blood (not recorded which). CDR3 in DNA: TGTGCCAGCAGCCGGGACATTCAGCCCCAGCATTTT. Translation gives CASSRDIQPQHF.